Shown below are 20 T cell receptor beta chains from a single sample sequenced in a study of cytomegalovirus exposure and HLA in healthy donors. PCR employed 60 Vbeta and 13 Jbeta primers. Sequencing used immunoSEQ multiplex PCR; TCRdb keeps in-frame clones, though not all of them. This sample has 170,000 or so clones; almost 85% occur once, and the top ten carry 4.8%. The sequenced sample was PBMCs. These receptors were taken from a girl under 18 in good health and CMV-seropositive.

This clone was detected only a few times. The chain links TRBV6-5 to TRBJ1-5; 9 bases fit TRBD1. V was clipped by 5 bases and J by 2 bases; unmatched bases: 4. CDR1 is MNHEY and CDR2 is SVGAGI in the germline V gene. The CDR3 is 15 residues long. The CDR3 protein is CASSPRTGGNQPQHF. The CDR3 coding sequence is TGTGCCAGCAGTCCTAGGACAGGGGGCAATCAGCCCCAGCATTTT.

This clone has only a few counts. The chain carries TRBV5-6 and TRBJ1-1, with TRBD1 identical over 7 bases. Germline V gene lookup returns CDR1 SGHDT and CDR2 YYEEEE. This CDR3 region has 16 residues. J was trimmed by 0 bases and V by 4 bases; bases with no gene match: 9. CDR3 coding DNA: TGTGCCAGCAGCGGAACAGGGGTGCCAATGAACACTGAAGCTTTCTTT. Translating it yields CASSGTGVPMNTEAFF.

The chain joins TRBV5-6 to TRBJ1-2; 11 nucleotides match TRBD1. The V and J ends lost 4 bases and 8 bases, in that order; junction bases with no gene match: 7. This CDR3 has 14 residues. The V gene's germline CDR1 is SGHDT and CDR2 YYEEEE. The CDR3 region has the DNA TGTGCCAGCAGCAGGACAGGGGGCTCGGGCGGCTACACCTTC. Protein sequence: CASSRTGGSGGYTF.

Remarks on this clone: The junction departs from the called germline gene at one end, perhaps through a read error. This chain joins TRBV4-1 and TRBJ1-2; 8 bases map to TRBD1. CDR1 and CDR2 (germline): MGHRA, YSYEKL. This CDR3 is 12 amino acids long. As DNA, the CDR3 is TGCGCCAGCAGCCAAGAAAGACAGGGGCCCCTCTTC. Translated: CASSQERQGPLF.

CDR3 sequence (DNA): TGTGCCAGCAGCCCCCCCTTAGCGGGGGGTACAACCGGGGAGCTGTTTTTT. This gives the protein CASSPPLAGGTTGELFF. The chain employs TRBV7-2 and TRBJ2-2, with TRBD2 matching over 10 bases. The CDR3 runs 17 residues. Germline CDR1 SGHTA, CDR2 FQGNSA. Trimming took 5 bases from V and 5 from J; bases not matched to a gene: 11.

V and J are TRBV6-1 and TRBJ2-1; 7 bases match TRBD2. CDR3 length: 16 amino acids. After removal of 2 bases from V and 0 bases from J, the junction contained 4 bases not matched to a gene. Germline loops: CDR1 MNHNS, CDR2 SASEGT. The CDR3 loop reads CASSERRDYSYNEQFF. DNA for the CDR3: TGTGCCAGCAGTGAACGCCGGGACTACTCCTACAATGAGCAGTTCTTC.

V usage is TRBV9 and J usage is TRBJ2-3; TRBD2 agrees at 7 bases. J gave up 0 bases and V 7 bases, and 5 bases lay outside the gene matches. CDR3 length: 14 residues. Looked up from germline, CDR1 is SGDLS and CDR2 is YYNGEE. Here the CDR3 reads CASCRRGSTDTQYF. Written as DNA, the CDR3 is TGTGCCAGCTGCCGGCGGGGGAGCACAGATACGCAGTATTTT.

The genes are TRBV13 and TRBJ2-1; maybe TRBD2 (5 bases). Germline loops: CDR1 PRHDT, CDR2 FYEKMQ (reference sequence). The CDR3 consists of 15 residues. V lost 5 bases and J lost 10, with 21 bases in between. CDR3 sequence (DNA): TGTGCCAGCAGCCCTCGGTCCCCTAGCCTTCGAGAGCAGTTCTTC. Its translation is CASSPRSPSLREQFF.

The chain carries TRBV7-2 and TRBJ2-7; the match to TRBD1 covers 10 bases. Germline V lookup: CDR1 SGHTA, CDR2 FQGNSA. This CDR3 is built from 14 residues. The ends lost 4 bases at V and 4 bases at J; junction bases unmatched: 4. CDR3 sequence: CASSSGTGDYEQYF. In DNA form, the CDR3 reads TGTGCCAGCAGCTCCGGGACAGGGGATTACGAGCAGTACTTC.

This clone was recorded a few times. V gene TRBV7-3 combines with J gene TRBJ2-1; the D gene is possibly TRBD2 (6 bases). The CDR3 extends over 16 amino acids. The germline CDR1 and CDR2 sequences are SGHTA and FQGTGA. Trimming took off 4 bases at V and 6 bases at J, with 19 bases between the two ends. In nucleotides, the CDR3 is TGTGCCAGCAGCTCGGAGCCTAGCGAGTCGTCCAATGAGCAGTTCTTC. It is translated as CASSSEPSESSNEQFF.

For the CDR3, the DNA is TGTGCCAGCAGTGTGTGGGCAGAAGCTTTCTTT. This codes for CASSVWAEAFF. This chain connects TRBV2 to TRBJ1-1; no clear D. V dropped 4 bases and J dropped 8 bases, with 8 bases sitting between them. CDR3 length: 11 amino acids. Germline V gene data show CDR1 as SNHLY and CDR2 as FYNNEI. The full variable domain, rest sourced from reference TRBV2 and TRBJ1-1, is EPEVTQTPSHQVTQMGQEVILRCVPISNHLYFYWYRQILGQKVEFLVSFYNNEISEKSEIFDDQFSVERPDGSNFTLKIRSTKLEDSAMYFCASSVWAEAFFGQGTRLTVV.

The chain joins TRBV6-1 to TRBJ2-3; D not certain. From germline, CDR1 is MNHNS and CDR2 SASEGT. Trimming removed 0 bases from V and 6 bases from J, with 7 bases in between. The CDR3 has 13 residues. CDR3 residues: CASSEARPDTQYF. The CDR3 region has the DNA TGTGCCAGCAGTGAAGCGAGGCCGGATACGCAGTATTTT.

The chain employs TRBV5-4 and TRBJ1-3; maybe TRBD1 (5 bases). V was trimmed by 0 bases and J by 7 bases, leaving 8 bases between them. This CDR3 is built from 13 residues. Germline values: CDR1 SGHNT, CDR2 YYREEE (reference sequence). CDR3 bases: TGTGCCAGCAGCTTGGATCCAGGGAACACCATATATTTT. Its translation is CASSLDPGNTIYF.

The rearrangement uses TRBV6-5 and TRBJ1-2; 9 bases fit TRBD1. Looked up from germline, CDR1 is MNHEY and CDR2 is SVGAGI. The CDR3 consists of 13 residues. J was trimmed by 8 bases and V by 6 bases; bases with no gene match: 7. Here the CDR3 DNA reads TGTGCCAGCAGCGGGACAGGGTCGAAAGGCTACACCTTC. Encoded protein: CASSGTGSKGYTF.

This chain connects TRBV2 to TRBJ2-5; 11 nucleotides line up with TRBD2. The CDR3 loop spans 17 amino acids. In germline, CDR1 is SNHLY, CDR2 FYNNEI. V lost 8 bases, J lost 4 bases, and 15 bases stayed unmatched. The CDR3 bases are TGTGCCAGCGGGAGACTAGCGGGGAGCCCCTCGGGAGAGACCCAGTACTTC. It translates to CASGRLAGSPSGETQYF.

This chain joins TRBV6-1 and TRBJ1-1; D unclear. V lost 6 bases, J lost 1 base, and 12 bases lay in between. The germline V gene has CDR1 MNHNS and CDR2 SASEGT. This CDR3 region has 14 residues. The CDR3 DNA follows: TGTGCCAGCAGAATTCAGGCCTCGAACACTGAAGCTTTCTTT. This gives the protein CASRIQASNTEAFF.

The chain recombines TRBV2 with TRBJ2-7; possibly TRBD1 for D (6 bases). Germline CDR1 reads SNHLY; CDR2 reads FYNNEI. The CDR3 extends over 14 amino acids. The V and J ends lost 1 base and 3 bases respectively, with 10 bases between them. This chain's CDR3 is CASSEEQGGYEQYF. DNA of the CDR3: TGTGCCAGCAGTGAAGAACAGGGTGGCTACGAGCAGTACTTC.

V is TRBV9 and J is TRBJ1-5; a weak D match, TRBD1 (5 bases). The CDR3 totals 15 residues. Trimming pared 0 bases from V and 5 bases from J, leaving 12 bases between. Germline CDR1 is SGDLS and CDR2 is YYNGEE. The CDR3 region is CASSVEGISDQPQHF. The CDR3 nucleotides are TGTGCCAGCAGCGTAGAGGGGATATCCGATCAGCCCCAGCATTTT.

The count of this clone is one. The chain combines TRBV6-6 with TRBJ1-2; 7 bases align to TRBD1. The CDR3 runs 14 residues. Germline V gene sequence: CDR1 MNHNY, CDR2 SVGAGI (reference sequence). Trimming took 5 bases from V and 2 from J; bases not matched to a gene: 5. The DNA of the CDR3 is TGTGCCAGCAGTCCCGGACAGGACAACTATGGCTACACCTTC. Protein: CASSPGQDNYGYTF.

The rearrangement uses TRBV5-1 and TRBJ2-7; TRBD1 might be the D (5 bases). CDR1 SGHRS and CDR2 YFSETQ come from the germline V gene. The CDR3 is 16 residues long. V lost 4 bases, J lost 2 bases, and 19 bases lay in between. CDR3: CASSHFKGSKPYEQYF. Written as DNA, the CDR3 is TGCGCCAGCAGCCATTTTAAGGGGTCAAAGCCCTACGAGCAGTACTTC.